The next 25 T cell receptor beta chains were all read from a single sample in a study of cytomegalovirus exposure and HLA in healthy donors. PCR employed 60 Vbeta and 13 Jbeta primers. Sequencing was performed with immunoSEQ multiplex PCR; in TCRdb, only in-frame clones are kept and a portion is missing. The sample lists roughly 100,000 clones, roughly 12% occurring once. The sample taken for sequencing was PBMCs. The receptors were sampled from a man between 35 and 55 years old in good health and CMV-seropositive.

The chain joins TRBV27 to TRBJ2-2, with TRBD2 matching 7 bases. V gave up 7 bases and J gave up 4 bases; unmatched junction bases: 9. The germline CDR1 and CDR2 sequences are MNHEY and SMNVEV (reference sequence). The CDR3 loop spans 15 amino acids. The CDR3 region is CASTGVAGVTGELFF. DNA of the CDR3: TGTGCCAGCACCGGGGTAGCGGGCGTCACCGGGGAGCTGTTTTTT.

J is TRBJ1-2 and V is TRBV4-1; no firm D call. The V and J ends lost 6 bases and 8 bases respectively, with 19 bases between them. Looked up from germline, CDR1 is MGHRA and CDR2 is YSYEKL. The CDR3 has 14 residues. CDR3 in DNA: TGCGCCAGCAGGAGGGTGGGGAGTCGGGAAGGCTACACCTTC. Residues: CASRRVGSREGYTF.

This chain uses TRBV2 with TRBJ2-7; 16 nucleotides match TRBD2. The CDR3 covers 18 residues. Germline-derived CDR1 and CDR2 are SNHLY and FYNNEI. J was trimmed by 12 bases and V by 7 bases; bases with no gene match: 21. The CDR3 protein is CASTRTGTSGREAVRPYF. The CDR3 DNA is TGTGCCAGCACCCGCACCGGGACTAGCGGGAGGGAGGCTGTACGGCCGTACTTC.

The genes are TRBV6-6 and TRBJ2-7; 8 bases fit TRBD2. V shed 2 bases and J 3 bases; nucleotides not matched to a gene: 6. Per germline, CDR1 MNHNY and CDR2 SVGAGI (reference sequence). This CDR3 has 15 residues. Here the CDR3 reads CASSYPGLDLYEQYF. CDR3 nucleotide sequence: TGTGCCAGCAGTTACCCGGGACTAGACCTCTACGAGCAGTACTTC.

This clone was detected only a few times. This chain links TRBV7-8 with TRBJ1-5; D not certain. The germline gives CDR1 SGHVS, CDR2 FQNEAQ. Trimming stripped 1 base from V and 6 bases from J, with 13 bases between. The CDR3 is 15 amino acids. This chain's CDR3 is CASSLVSDRSQPQHF. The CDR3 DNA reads TGTGCCAGCAGCTTAGTCTCAGATCGGAGTCAGCCCCAGCATTTT.

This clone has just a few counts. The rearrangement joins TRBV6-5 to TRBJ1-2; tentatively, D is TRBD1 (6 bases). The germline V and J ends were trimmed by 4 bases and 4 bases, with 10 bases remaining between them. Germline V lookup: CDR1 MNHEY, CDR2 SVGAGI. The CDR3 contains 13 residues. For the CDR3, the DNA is TGTGCCAGCAGTTGGGGGGGCGGCTATGGCTACACCTTC. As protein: CASSWGGGYGYTF.

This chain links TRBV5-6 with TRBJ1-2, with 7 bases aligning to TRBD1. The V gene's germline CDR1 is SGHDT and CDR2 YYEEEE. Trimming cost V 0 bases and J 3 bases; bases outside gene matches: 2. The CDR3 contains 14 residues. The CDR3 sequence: CASSLVGQDYGYTF. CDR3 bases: TGTGCCAGCAGCTTGGTCGGACAGGACTATGGCTACACCTTC.

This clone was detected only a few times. The CDR3 region is CASTPISGANTGELFF. The CDR3 DNA reads TGTGCCAGCACCCCGATTAGCGGAGCGAACACCGGGGAGCTGTTTTTT. This chain joins TRBV27 and TRBJ2-2; D perhaps matches TRBD2 (6 bases). This CDR3 is built from 16 residues. Germline V gene data show CDR1 as MNHEY and CDR2 as SMNVEV (reference sequence). The V end was cut by 7 bases, the J end by 0 bases, with 15 bases between.

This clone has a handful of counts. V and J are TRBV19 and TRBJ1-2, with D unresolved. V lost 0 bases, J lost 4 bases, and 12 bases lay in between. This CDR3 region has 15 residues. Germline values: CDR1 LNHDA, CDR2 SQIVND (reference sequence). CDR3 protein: CASSIEGRSGYGYTF. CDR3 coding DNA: TGTGCCAGTAGTATAGAAGGTCGGTCGGGCTATGGCTACACCTTC. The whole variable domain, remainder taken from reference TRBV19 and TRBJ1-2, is DGGITQSPKYLFRKEGQNVTLSCEQNLNHDAMYWYRQDPGQGLRLIYYSQIVNDFQKGDIAEGYSVSREKKESFPLTVTSAQKNPTAFYLCASSIEGRSGYGYTFGSGTRLTVV.

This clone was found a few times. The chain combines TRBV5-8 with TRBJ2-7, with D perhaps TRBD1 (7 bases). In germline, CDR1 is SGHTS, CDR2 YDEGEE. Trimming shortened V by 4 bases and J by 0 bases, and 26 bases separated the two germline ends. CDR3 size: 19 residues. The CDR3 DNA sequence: TGTGCCAGCAGCCCTGGCAGGGGGGCTCTCAGTATCAGCTCCTACGAGCAGTACTTC. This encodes CASSPGRGALSISSYEQYF.

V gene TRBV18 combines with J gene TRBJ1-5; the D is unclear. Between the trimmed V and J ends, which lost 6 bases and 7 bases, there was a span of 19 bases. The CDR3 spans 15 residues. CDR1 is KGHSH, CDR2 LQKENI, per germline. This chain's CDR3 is CASSQRGSEGQPQHF. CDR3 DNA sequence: TGTGCCAGCTCCCAACGAGGGTCGGAAGGACAGCCCCAGCATTTT.

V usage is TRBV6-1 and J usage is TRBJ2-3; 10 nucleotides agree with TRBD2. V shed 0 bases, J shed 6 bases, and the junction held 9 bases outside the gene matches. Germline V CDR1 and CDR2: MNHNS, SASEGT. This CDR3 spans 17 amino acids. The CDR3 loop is CASSEAEASGRSDTQYF. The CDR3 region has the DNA TGTGCCAGCAGTGAAGCGGAGGCTAGCGGGAGAAGCGATACGCAGTATTTT.

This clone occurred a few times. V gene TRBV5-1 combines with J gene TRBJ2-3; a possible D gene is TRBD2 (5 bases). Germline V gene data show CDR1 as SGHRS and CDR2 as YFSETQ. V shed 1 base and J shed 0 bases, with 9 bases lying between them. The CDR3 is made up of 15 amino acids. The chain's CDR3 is CASSLNGGSTDTQYF. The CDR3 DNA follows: TGCGCCAGCAGCTTGAATGGCGGGAGCACAGATACGCAGTATTTT.

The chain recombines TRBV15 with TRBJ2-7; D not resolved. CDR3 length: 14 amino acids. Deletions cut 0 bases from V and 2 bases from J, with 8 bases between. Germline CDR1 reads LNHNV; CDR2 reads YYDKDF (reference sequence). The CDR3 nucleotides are TGTGCCACCAGCAGAGACAGAACGACCTACGAGCAGTACTTC. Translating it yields CATSRDRTTYEQYF.

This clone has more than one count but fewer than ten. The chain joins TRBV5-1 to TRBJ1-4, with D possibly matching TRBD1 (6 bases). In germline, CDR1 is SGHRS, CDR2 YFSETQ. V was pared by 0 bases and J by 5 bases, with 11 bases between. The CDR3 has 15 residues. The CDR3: CASSLAGTSNEKLFF. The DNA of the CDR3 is TGCGCCAGCAGCTTGGCCGGGACAAGCAATGAAAAACTGTTTTTT. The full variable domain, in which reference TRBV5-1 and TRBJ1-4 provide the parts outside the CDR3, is KAGVTQTPRYLIKTRGQQVTLSCSPISGHRSVSWYQQTPGQGLQFLFEYFSETQRNKGNFPGRFSGRQFSNSRSEMNVSTLELGDSALYLCASSLAGTSNEKLFFGSGTQLSVL.

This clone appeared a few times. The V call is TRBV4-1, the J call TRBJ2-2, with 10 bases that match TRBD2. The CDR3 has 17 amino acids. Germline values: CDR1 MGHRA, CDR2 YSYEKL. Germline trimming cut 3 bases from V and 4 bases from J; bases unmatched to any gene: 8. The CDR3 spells CASSHLSGRPPTGELFF. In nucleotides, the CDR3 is TGCGCCAGCAGCCATCTTAGCGGGAGGCCCCCCACCGGGGAGCTGTTTTTT.

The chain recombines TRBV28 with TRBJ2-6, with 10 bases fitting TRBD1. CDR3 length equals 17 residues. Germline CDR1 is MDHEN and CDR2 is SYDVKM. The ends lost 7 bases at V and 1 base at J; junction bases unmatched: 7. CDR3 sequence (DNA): TGTGCCAGCACAACGACAGGGGGCAGTTCTGGGGCCAACGTCCTGACTTTC. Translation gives CASTTTGGSSGANVLTF.

DNA of the CDR3: TGTGCCAGCAGCTTGGACAGGGGGTCCTTGGAGACCCAGTACTTC. This codes for CASSLDRGSLETQYF. The V and J genes are TRBV5-6 and TRBJ2-5; 8 nucleotides agree with TRBD1. Germline-derived CDR1 and CDR2 are SGHDT and YYEEEE. The junction had 6 bases not matched to a gene; V was cut back by 0 bases and J by 5 bases. CDR3 length: 15 residues.

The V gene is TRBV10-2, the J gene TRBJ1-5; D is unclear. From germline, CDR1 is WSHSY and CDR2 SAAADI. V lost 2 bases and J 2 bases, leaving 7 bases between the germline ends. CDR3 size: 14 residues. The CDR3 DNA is TGCGCCAGCAGTGAGAGGCAGGGCAATCAGCCCCAGCATTTT. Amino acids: CASSERQGNQPQHF.

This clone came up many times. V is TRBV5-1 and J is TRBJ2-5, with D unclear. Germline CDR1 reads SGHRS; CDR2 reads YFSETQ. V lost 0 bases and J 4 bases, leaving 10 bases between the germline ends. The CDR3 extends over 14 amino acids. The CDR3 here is CASSLARKIETQYF. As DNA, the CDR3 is TGCGCCAGCAGCTTGGCCAGAAAGATAGAGACCCAGTACTTC.

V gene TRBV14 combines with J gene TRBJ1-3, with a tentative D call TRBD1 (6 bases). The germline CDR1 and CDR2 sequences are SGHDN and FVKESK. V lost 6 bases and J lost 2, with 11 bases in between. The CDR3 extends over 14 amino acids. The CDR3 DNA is TGTGCCAGCAGTACTCCAGGGGCTGGAAACACCATATATTTT. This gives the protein CASSTPGAGNTIYF.

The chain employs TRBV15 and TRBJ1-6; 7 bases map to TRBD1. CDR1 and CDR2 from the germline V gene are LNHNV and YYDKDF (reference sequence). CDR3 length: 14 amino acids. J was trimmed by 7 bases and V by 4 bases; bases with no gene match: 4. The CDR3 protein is CATSISRGNSPLHF. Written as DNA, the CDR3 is TGTGCCACCAGCATTTCCAGGGGGAATTCACCCCTCCACTTT.

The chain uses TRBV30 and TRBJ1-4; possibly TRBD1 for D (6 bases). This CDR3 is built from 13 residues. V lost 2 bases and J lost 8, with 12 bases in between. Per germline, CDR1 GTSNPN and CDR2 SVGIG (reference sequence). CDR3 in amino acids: CAWSSTGPEKLFF. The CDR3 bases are TGTGCCTGGAGTTCGACAGGTCCGGAAAAACTGTTTTTT.

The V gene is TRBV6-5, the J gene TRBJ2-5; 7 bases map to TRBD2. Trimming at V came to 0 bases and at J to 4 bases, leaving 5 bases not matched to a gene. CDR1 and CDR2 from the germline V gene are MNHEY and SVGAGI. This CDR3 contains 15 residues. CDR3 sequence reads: CASSYSAGVGETQYF. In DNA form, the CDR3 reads TGTGCCAGCAGTTACTCTGCGGGAGTGGGAGAGACCCAGTACTTC.

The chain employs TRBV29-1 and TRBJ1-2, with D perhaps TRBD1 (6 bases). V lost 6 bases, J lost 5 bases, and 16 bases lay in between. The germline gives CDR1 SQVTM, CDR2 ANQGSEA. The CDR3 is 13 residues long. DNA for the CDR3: TGCAGCGTCGCTCTGGCAGGGGTATATGGCTACACCTTC. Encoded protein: CSVALAGVYGYTF. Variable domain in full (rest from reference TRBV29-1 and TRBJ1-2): SAVISQKPSRDICQRGTSLTIQCQVDSQVTMMFWYRQQPGQSLTLIATANQGSEATYESGFVIDKFPISRPNLTFSTLTVSNMSPEDSSIYLCSVALAGVYGYTFGSGTRLTVV.